This T cell receptor beta chain was recorded in a study of OX40 agonist ivuxolimab in advanced cancers. Overall study results and limits: Dosing at 0.1 to 3.0 mg/kg was accompanied by clonal expansion of CD4+ and CD8+ blood T cells by week 6. There were, on average, more expanded clones in CD8+ T cells than in CD4+.

This clone appeared a few times. Its antigen is as yet unknown. Germline CDR1 and CDR2: SGHTA and FQGNSA. V lost 0 bases to trimming and J lost 8 bases, with 10 bases between them. The CDR3 covers 13 residues. The method was immunoSEQ multiplex PCR; TCRdb's version includes in-frame clones alone and lacks a portion of them. The table lists roughly 74,000 clones, approximately 87% of them singletons. The source is an adult with an advanced solid tumor such as melanoma, head and neck, liver or kidney cancer. The chain has TRBV7-2 and TRBJ1-2, with D perhaps TRBD1 (5 bases). Specimen: CD4+ or CD8+ T cells sorted from blood, collected in a trial of the OX40 agonist ivuxolimab. In DNA, the CDR3 is TGTGCCAGCAGCTTAGCTAGCAGGGAGGGCTACACCTTC. Encoded protein: CASSLASREGYTF.